This T cell receptor beta chain stems from a study of blood T cell repertoires in COVID-19. On the study more broadly: Collection of acute and convalescent COVID-19 samples took place in the United States, Italy and Spain.

Germline V gene sequence: CDR1 LGHNA, CDR2 YSLEER. The CDR3 length is 19 residues. V gave up 4 bases and J gave up 1 base; unmatched junction bases: 18. Method: immunoSEQ multiplex PCR; TCRdb's copy keeps in-frame clones and lacks some. The sample holds some 250,000 clones; 75% to 85% are singletons and the top ten take around 7.5%. The sequencing input was peripheral blood. The sequence came from a woman of 80 years or more with COVID-19, enrolled during active disease. V is TRBV4-3 and J is TRBJ1-1, with 7 positions matching TRBD1. The CDR3 bases are TGCGCCAGCAGCCGATTTACAGGGGCCGGAGGCCGGGGGAACACTGAAGCTTTCTTT. It codes for CASSRFTGAGGRGNTEAFF.